This TCR beta chain was recovered during a study of response to subunit inactivated influenza vaccine. Study observations and caveats: Only a handful of new T cells, the authors suggested, are recruited with each seasonal influenza vaccination.

The length of the CDR3 is 14 residues. V was pared by 2 bases and J by 4 bases, with 11 bases between. Germline V CDR1 and CDR2: LGHNA, YSLEER. TCRdb processed the RT-PCR reads anew with MiXCR; each CDR3 protein has one entry. The data contain 700,000 to 900,000 distinct CDR3 sequences, around 21% of them singletons. This clonotype was counted only a few times. Its specificity is not known. Sequences were derived from PBMCs from blood, sampled more than 4 days after vaccination. The receptor comes from a man between 50 and 59 years old who received an inactivated influenza vaccine. V gene TRBV4-3 combines with J gene TRBJ1-1; D gene ambiguous. The CDR3 region has the DNA TGCGCCAGCAGCCAAACGGGTCTGGTCACTGAAGCTTTCTTT. It specifies CASSQTGLVTEAFF.